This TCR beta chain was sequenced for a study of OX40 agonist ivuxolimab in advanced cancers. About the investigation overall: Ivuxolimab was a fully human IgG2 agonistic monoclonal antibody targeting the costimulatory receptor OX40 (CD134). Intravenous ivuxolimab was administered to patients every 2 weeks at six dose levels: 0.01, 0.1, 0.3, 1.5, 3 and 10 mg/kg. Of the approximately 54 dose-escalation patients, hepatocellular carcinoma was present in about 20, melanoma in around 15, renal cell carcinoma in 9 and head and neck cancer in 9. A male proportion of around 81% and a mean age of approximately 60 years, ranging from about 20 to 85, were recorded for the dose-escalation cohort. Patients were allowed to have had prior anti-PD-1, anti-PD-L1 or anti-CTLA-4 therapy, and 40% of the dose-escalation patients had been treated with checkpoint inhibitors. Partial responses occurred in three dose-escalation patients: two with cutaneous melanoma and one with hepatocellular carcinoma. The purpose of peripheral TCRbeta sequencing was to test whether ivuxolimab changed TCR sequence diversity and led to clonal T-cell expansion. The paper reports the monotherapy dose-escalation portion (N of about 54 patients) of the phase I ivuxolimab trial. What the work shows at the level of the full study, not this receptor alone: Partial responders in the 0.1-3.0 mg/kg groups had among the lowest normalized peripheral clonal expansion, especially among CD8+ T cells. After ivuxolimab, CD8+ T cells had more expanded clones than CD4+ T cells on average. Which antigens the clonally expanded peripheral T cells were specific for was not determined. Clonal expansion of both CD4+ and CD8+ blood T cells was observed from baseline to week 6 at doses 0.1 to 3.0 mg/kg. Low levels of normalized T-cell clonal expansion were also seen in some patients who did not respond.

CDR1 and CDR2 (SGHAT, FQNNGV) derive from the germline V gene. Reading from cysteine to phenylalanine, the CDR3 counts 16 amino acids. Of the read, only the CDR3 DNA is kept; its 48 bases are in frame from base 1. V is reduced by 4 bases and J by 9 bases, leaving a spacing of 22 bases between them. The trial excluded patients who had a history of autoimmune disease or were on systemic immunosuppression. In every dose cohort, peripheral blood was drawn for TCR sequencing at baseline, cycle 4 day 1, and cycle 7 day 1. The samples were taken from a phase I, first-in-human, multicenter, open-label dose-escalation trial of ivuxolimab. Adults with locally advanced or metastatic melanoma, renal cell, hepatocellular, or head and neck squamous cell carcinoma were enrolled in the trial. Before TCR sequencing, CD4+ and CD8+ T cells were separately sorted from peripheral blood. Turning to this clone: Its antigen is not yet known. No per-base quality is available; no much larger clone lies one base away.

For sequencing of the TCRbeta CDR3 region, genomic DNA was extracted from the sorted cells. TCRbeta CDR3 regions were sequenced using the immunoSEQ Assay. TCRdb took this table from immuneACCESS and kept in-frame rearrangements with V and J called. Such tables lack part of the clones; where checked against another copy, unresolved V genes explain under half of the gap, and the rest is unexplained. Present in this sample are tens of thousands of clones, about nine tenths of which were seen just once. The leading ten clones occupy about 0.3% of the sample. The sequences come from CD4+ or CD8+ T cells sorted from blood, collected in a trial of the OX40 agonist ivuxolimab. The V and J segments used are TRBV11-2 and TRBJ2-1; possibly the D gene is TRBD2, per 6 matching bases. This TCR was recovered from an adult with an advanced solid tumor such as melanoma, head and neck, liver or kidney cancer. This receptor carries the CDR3 CASSYGLTIGLGEQFF. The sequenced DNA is TGTGCCAGCAGCTACGGACTAACGATAGGATTGGGTGAGCAGTTCTTC.